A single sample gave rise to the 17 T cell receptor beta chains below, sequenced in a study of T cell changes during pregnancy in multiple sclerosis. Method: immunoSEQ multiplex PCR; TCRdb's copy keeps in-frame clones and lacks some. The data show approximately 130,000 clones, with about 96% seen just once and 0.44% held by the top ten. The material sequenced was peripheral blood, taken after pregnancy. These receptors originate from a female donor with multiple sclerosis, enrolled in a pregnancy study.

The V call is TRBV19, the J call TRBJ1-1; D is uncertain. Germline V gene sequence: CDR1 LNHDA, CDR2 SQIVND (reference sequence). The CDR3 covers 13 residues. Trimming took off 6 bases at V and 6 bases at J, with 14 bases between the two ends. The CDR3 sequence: CASSLRGGAEAFF. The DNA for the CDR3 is TGTGCCAGTAGCCTACGAGGAGGTGCTGAAGCTTTCTTT.

Here the CDR3 reads CASSLGGTSSSYEQYF. The CDR3 DNA is TGTGCCAGCAGCTTAGGAGGGACTAGCAGCTCCTACGAGCAGTACTTC. The rearrangement joins TRBV7-8 to TRBJ2-7; 9 bases fit TRBD2. The V segment lost 1 base and the J segment 0 bases; nucleotides outside the gene matches: 4. The CDR3 covers 16 residues. Germline V CDR1 and CDR2: SGHVS, FQNEAQ.

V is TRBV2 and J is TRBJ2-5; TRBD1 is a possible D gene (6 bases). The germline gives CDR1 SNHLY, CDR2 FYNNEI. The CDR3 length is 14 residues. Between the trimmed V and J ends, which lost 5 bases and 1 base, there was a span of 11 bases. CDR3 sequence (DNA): TGTGCCAGCAGTATTCGGACAGCCCAAGAGACCCAGTACTTC. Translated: CASSIRTAQETQYF. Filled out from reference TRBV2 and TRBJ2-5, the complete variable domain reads EPEVTQTPSHQVTQMGQEVILRCVPISNHLYFYWYRQILGQKVEFLVSFYNNEISEKSEIFDDQFSVERPDGSNFTLKIRSTKLEDSAMYFCASSIRTAQETQYFGPGTRLLVL.

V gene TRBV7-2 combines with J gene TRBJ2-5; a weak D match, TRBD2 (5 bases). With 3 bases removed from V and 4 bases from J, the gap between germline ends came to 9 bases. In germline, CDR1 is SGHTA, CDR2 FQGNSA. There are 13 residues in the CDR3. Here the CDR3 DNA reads TGTGCCAGCAGCTTTTTACTAGGAGAGACCCAGTACTTC. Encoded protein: CASSFLLGETQYF.

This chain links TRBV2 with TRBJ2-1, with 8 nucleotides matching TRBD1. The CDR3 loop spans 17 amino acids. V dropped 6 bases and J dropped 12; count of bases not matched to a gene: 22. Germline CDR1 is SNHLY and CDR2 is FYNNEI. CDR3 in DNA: TGTGCCAGCAGCGAGGACAGGGTGGGGAGACTGACCCCTAGGCAGTTCTTC. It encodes CASSEDRVGRLTPRQFF.

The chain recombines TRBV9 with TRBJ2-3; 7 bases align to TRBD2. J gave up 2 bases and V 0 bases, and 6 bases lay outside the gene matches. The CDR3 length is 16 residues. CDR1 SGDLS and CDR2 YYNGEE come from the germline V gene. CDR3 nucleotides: TGTGCCAGCAGCGTAGCAGCGGGATCCCCCACAGATACGCAGTATTTT. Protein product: CASSVAAGSPTDTQYF.

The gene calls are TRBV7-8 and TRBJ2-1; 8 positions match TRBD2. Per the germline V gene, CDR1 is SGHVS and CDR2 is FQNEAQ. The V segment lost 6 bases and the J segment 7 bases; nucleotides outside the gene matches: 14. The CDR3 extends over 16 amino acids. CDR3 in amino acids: CASRKARGRGANEQFF. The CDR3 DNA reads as TGTGCCAGCAGAAAAGCCCGAGGGCGGGGGGCGAATGAGCAGTTCTTC.

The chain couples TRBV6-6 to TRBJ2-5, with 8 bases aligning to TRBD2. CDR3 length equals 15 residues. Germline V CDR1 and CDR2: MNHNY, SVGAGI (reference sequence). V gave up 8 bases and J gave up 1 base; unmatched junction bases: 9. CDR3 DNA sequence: TGTGCCAGCGGGTTATCAAGCGGGGGCCAAGAGACCCAGTACTTC. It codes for CASGLSSGGQETQYF.

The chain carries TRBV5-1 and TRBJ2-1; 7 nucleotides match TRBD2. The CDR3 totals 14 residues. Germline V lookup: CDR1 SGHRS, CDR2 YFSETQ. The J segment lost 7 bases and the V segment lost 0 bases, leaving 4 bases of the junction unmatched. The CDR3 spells CASSLGWGGNEQFF. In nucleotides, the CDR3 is TGCGCCAGCAGCTTGGGGTGGGGGGGAAATGAGCAGTTCTTC.

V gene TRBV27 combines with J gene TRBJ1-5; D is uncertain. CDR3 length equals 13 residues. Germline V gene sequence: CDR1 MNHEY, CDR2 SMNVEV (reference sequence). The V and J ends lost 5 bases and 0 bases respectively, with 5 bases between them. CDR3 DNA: TGTGCCAGCAGTACTAATAGCAATCAGCCCCAGCATTTT. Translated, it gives CASSTNSNQPQHF.

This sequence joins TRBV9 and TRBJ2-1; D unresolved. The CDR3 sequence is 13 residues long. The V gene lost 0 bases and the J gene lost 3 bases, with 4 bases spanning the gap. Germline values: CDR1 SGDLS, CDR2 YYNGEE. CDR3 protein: CASSVGSYNEQFF. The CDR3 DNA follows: TGTGCCAGCAGCGTAGGTAGCTACAATGAGCAGTTCTTC.

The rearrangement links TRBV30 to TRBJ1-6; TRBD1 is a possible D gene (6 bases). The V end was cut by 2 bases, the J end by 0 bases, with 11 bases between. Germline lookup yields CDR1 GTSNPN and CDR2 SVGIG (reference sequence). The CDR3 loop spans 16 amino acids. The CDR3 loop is CAWSTDRSSYNSPLHF. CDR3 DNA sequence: TGTGCCTGGAGTACCGACAGGAGCTCCTATAATTCACCCCTCCACTTT.

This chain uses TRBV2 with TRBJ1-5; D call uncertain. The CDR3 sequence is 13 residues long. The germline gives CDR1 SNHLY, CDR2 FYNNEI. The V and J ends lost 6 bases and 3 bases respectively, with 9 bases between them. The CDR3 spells CASRGRPNQPQHF. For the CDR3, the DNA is TGTGCCAGCAGGGGGAGACCCAATCAGCCCCAGCATTTT.

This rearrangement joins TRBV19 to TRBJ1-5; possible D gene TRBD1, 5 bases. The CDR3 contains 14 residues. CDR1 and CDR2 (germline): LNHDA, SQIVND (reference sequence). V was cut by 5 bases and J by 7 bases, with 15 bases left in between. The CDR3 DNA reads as TGTGCCAGTAGTCCCCCCAGGGTAGGCCAGCCCCAGCATTTT. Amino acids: CASSPPRVGQPQHF. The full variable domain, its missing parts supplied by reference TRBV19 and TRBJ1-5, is DGGITQSPKYLFRKEGQNVTLSCEQNLNHDAMYWYRQDPGQGLRLIYYSQIVNDFQKGDIAEGYSVSREKKESFPLTVTSAQKNPTAFYLCASSPPRVGQPQHFGDGTRLSIL.

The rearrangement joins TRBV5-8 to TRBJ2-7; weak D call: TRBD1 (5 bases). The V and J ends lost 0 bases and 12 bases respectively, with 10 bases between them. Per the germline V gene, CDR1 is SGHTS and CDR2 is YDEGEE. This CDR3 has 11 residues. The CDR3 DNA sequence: TGTGCCAGCAGCTTGGGACAGACCACGTACTTC. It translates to CASSLGQTTYF.

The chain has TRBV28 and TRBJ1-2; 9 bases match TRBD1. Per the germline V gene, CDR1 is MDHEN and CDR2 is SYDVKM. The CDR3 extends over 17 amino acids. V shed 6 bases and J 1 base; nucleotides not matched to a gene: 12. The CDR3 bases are TGTGCCAGCAGCCCCCCGGGACAGGGAATAGGTAACTATGGCTACACCTTC. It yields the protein CASSPPGQGIGNYGYTF.

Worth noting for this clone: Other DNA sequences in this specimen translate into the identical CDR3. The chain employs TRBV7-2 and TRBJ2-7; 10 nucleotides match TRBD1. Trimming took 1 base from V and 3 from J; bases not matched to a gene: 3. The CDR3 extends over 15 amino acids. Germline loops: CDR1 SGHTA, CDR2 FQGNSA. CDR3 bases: TGTGCCAGCAGCTTAGAGGGGACAGGGGTCTACGAGCAGTACTTC. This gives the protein CASSLEGTGVYEQYF.